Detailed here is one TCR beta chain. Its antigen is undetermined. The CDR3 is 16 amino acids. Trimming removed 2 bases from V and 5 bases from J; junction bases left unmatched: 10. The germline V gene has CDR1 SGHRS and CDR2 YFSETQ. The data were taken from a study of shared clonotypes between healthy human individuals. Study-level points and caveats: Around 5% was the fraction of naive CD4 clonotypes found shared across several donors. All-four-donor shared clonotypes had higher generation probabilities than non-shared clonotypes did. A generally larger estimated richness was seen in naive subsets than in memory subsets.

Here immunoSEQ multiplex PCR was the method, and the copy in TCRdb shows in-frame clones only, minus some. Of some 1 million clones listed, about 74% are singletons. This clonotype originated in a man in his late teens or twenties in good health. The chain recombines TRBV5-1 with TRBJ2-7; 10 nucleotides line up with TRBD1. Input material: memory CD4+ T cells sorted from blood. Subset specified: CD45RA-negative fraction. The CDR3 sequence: CASSLPMTGTGDEQYF. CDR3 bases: TGCGCCAGCAGCTTACCAATGACCGGGACAGGGGACGAGCAGTACTTC.